The clone carrying this T cell receptor (beta chain) was counted only a few times. Its antigen is unknown. These data are taken from a study of high-grade serous ovarian cancer treatment subgroups. At the level of the study: Mean per sample: around 13,000 reads, around 7,300 unique TCR beta rearrangements. The study, taken as a whole, reports: Without spatial data, bulk sequencing limits insight into HGSC tumor diversity.

The CDR3 consists of 16 residues. V dropped 0 bases and J dropped 2 bases, with 11 bases sitting between them. Per the germline V gene, CDR1 is LNHNV and CDR2 is YYDKDF (reference sequence). Tumor samples were obtained before definitive surgery or chemotherapy. The table came from immunoSEQ multiplex PCR; TCRdb's copy has only in-frame clones and leaves some out. The table includes thousands of clones, approximately 62% detected once. Sample: tumor tissue. This sequence was found in a human donor with high-grade serous ovarian cancer. The V call is TRBV15, the J call TRBJ1-5; D is possibly TRBD1 (5 bases). The CDR3 nucleotides read TGTGCCACCAGCAGAGATAACGGGGCTGGCAATCAGCCCCAGCATTTT. Protein product: CATSRDNGAGNQPQHF.